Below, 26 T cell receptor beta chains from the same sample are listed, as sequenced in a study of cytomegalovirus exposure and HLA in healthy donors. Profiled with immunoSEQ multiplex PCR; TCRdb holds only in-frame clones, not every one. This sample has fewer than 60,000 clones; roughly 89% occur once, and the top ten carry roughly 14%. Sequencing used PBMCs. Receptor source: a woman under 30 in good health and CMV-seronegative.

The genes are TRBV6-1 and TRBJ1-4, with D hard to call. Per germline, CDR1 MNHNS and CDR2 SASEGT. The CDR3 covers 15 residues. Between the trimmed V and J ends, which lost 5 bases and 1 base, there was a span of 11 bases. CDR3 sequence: CASSTIGRTNEKLFF. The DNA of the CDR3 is TGTGCCAGCAGTACCATTGGGAGAACTAATGAAAAACTGTTTTTT.

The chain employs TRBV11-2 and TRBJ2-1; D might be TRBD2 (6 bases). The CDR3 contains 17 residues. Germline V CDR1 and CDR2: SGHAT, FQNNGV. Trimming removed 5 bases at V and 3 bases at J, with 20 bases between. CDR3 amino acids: CASSRVSRGANYNEQFF. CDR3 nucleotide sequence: TGTGCCAGCAGCCGGGTGTCGCGGGGCGCCAACTACAATGAGCAGTTCTTC.

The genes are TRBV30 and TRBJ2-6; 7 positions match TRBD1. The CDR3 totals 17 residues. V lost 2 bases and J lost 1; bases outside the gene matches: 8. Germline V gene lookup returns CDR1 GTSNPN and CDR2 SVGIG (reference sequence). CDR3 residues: CAWSITGARSGANVLTF. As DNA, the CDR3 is TGTGCCTGGAGTATCACAGGGGCAAGATCTGGGGCCAACGTCCTGACTTTC.

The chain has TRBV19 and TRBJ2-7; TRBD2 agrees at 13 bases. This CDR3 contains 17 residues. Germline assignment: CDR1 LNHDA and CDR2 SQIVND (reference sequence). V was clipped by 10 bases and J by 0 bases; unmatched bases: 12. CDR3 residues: CATSGTSGTSNSYEQYF. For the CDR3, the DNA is TGTGCCACCTCTGGGACTAGCGGGACATCGAACTCCTACGAGCAGTACTTC.

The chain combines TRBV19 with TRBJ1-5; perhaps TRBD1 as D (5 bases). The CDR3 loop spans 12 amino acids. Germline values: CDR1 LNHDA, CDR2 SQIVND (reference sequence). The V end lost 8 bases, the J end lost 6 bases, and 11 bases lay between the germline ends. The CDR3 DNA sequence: TGTGCCAGTCAGGGCGACGGTCAGCCCCAGCATTTT. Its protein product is CASQGDGQPQHF. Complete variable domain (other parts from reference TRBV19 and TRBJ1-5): DGGITQSPKYLFRKEGQNVTLSCEQNLNHDAMYWYRQDPGQGLRLIYYSQIVNDFQKGDIAEGYSVSREKKESFPLTVTSAQKNPTAFYLCASQGDGQPQHFGDGTRLSIL.

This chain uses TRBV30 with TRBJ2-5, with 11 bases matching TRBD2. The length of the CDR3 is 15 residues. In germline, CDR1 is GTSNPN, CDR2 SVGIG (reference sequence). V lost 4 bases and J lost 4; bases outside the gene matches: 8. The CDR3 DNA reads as TGTGCCTGGACCATTAGCGGGGGGGCCGGAGAGACCCAGTACTTC. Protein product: CAWTISGGAGETQYF.

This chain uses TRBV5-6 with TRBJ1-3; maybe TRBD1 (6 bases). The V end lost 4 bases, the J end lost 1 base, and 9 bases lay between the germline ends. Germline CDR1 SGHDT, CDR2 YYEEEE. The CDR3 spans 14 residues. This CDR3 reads CASSKDSSGNTIYF. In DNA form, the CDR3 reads TGTGCCAGCAGCAAGGACAGTTCTGGAAACACCATATATTTT. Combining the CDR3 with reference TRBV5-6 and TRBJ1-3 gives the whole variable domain DAGVTQSPTHLIKTRGQQVTLRCSPKSGHDTVSWYQQALGQGPQFIFQYYEEEERQRGNFPDRFSGHQFPNYSSELNVNALLLGDSALYLCASSKDSSGNTIYFGEGSWLTVV.

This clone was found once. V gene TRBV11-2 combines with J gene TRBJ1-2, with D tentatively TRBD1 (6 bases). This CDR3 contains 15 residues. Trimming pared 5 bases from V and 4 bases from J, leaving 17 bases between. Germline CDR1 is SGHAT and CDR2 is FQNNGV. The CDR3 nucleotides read TGTGCCAGCAGCCTACAGGGACAAGCACGCTATGGCTACACCTTC. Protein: CASSLQGQARYGYTF.

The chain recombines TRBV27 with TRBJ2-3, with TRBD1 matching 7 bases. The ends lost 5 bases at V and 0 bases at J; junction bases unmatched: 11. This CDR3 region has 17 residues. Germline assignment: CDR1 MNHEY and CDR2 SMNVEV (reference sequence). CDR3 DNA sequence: TGTGCCAGCAGTCCGATCGACAGGGCCCCTAGCACAGATACGCAGTATTTT. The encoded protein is CASSPIDRAPSTDTQYF.

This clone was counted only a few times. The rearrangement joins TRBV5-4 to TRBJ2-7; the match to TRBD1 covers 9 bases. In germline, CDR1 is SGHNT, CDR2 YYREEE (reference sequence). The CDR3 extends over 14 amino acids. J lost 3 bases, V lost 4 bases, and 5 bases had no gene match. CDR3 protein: CASSAGDRVYEQYF. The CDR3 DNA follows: TGTGCCAGCAGCGCGGGGGACAGGGTCTACGAGCAGTACTTC.

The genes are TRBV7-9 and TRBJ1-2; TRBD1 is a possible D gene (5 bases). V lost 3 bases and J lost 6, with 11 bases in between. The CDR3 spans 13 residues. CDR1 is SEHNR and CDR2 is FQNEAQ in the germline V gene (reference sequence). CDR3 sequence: CASSFGGGNGYTF. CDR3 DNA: TGTGCCAGCAGCTTCGGGGGGGGGAATGGCTACACCTTC.

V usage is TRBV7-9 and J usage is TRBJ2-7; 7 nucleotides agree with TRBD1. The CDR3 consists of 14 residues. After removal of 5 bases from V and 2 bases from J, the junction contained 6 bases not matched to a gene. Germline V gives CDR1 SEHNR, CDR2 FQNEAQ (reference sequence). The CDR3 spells CASSPDRDAYEQYF. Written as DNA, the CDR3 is TGTGCCAGCAGCCCCGACAGGGATGCCTACGAGCAGTACTTC.

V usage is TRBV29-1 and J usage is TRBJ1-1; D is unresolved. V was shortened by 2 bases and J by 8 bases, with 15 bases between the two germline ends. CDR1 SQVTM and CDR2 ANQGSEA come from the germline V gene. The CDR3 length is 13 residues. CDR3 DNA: TGCAGCGTTGAACTTAAGCGGGTCTCCGAAGCTTTCTTT. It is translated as CSVELKRVSEAFF.

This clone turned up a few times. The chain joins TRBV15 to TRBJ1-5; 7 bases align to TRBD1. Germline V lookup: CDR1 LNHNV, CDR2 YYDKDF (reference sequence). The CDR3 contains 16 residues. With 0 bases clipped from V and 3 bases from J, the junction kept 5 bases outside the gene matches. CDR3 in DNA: TGTGCCACCAGCAGAGACCGGGGGACAGTCAATCAGCCCCAGCATTTT. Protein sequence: CATSRDRGTVNQPQHF.

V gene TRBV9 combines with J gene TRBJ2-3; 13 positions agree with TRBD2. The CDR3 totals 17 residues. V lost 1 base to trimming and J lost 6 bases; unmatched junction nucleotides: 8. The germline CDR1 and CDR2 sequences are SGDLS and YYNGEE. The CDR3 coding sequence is TGTGCCAGCAGCGTATCTCAACTAGCGGGGGGGACGGATACGCAGTATTTT. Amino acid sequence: CASSVSQLAGGTDTQYF. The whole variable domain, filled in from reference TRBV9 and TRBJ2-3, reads DSGVTQTPKHLITATGQRVTLRCSPRSGDLSVYWYQQSLDQGLQFLIQYYNGEERAKGNILERFSAQQFPDLHSELNLSSLELGDSALYFCASSVSQLAGGTDTQYFGPGTRLTVL.

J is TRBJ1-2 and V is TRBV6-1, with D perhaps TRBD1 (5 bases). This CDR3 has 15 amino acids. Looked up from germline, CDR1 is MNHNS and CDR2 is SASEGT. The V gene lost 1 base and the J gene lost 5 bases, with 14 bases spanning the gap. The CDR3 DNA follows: TGTGCCAGCAGTGAAGGCCAGGGTATTCAGTATGGCTACACCTTC. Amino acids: CASSEGQGIQYGYTF.

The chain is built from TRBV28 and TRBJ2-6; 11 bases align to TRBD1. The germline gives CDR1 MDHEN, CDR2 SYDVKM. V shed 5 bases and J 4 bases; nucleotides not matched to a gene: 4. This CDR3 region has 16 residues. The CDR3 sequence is CASSGQGAQGANVLTF. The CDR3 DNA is TGTGCCAGCAGTGGACAGGGGGCGCAAGGGGCCAACGTCCTGACTTTC.

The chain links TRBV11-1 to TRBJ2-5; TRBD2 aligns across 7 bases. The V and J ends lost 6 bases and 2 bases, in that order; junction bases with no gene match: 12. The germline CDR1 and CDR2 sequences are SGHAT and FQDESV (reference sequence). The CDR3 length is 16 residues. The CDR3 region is CASRPSGGGLQETQYF. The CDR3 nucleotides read TGTGCCAGCAGGCCCTCAGGCGGGGGACTTCAAGAGACCCAGTACTTC.

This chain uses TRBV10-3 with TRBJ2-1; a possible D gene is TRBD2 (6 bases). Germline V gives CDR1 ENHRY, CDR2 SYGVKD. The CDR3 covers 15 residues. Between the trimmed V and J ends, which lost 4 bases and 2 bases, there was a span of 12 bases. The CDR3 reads CAISGMTSPYNEQFF. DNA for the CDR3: TGTGCCATCAGTGGGATGACTAGTCCCTACAATGAGCAGTTCTTC.

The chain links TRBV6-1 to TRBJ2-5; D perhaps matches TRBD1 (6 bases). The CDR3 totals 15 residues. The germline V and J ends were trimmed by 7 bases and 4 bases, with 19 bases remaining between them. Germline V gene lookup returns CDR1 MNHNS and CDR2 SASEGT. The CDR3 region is CASIPYRERSETQYF. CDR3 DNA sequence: TGTGCCAGCATACCATACAGGGAACGGTCAGAGACCCAGTACTTC.

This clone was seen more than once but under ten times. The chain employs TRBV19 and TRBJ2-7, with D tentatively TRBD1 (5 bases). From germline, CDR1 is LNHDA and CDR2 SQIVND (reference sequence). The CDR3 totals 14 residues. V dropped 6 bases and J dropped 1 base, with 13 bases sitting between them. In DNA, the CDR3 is TGTGCCAGTAGCGTTGGACACCAATCCTACGAGCAGTACTTC. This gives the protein CASSVGHQSYEQYF.

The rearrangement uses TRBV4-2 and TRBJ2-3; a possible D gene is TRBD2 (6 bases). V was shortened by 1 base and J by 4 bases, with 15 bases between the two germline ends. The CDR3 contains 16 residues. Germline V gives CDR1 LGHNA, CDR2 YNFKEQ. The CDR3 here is CASSQALGRGADTQYF. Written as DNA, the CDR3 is TGTGCCAGCAGCCAAGCTCTGGGGCGGGGCGCAGATACGCAGTATTTT.

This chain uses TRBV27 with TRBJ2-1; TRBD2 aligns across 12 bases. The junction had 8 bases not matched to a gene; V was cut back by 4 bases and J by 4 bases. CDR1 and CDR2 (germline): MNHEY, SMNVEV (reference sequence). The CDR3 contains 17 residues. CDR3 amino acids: CASSSRSGTSGYNEQFF. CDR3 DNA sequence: TGTGCCAGCAGTTCCAGATCCGGGACTAGCGGGTACAATGAGCAGTTCTTC.

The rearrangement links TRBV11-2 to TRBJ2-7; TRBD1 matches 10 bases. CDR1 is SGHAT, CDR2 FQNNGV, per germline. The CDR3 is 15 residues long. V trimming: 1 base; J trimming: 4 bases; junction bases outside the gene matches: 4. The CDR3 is CASSLGQGAGYEQYF. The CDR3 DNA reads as TGTGCCAGCAGCTTAGGACAGGGGGCAGGTTACGAGCAGTACTTC.

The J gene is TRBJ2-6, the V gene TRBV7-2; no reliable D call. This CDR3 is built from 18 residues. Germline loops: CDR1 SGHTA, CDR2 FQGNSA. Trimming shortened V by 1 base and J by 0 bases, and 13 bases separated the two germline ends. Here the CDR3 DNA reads TGTGCCAGCAGCTTAGTCCGCAACAGCAACTCTGGGGCCAACGTCCTGACTTTC. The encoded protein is CASSLVRNSNSGANVLTF. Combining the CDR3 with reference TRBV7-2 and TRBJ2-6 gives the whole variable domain GAGVSQSPSNKVTEKGKDVELRCDPISGHTALYWYRQSLGQGLEFLIYFQGNSAPDKSGLPSDRFSAERTGGSVSTLTIQRTQQEDSAVYLCASSLVRNSNSGANVLTFGAGSRLTVL.

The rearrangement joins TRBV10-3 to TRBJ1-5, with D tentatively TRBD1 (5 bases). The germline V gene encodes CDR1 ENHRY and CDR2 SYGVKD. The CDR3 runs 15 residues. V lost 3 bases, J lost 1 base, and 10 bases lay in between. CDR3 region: CAISDDRPSNQPQHF. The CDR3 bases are TGTGCCATCAGTGATGACAGACCCAGCAATCAGCCCCAGCATTTT.